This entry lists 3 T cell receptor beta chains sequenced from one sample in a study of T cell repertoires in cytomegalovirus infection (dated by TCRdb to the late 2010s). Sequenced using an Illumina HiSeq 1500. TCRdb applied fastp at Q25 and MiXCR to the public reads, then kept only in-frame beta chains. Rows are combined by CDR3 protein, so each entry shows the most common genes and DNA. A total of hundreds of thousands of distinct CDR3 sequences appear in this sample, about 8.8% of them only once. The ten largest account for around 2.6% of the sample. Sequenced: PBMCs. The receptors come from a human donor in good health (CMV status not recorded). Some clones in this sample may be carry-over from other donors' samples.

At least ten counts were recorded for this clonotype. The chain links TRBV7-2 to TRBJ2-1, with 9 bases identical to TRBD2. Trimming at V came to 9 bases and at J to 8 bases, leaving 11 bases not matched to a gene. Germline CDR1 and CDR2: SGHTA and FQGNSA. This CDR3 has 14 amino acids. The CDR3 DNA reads TGTGCCAGTAGCGTATCGCTAGCGGGATATGAGCAGTTCTTC. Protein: CASSVSLAGYEQFF.

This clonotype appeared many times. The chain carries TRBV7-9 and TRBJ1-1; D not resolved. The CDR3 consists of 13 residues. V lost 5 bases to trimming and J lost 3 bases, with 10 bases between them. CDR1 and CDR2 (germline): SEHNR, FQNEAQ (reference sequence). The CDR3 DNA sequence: TGTGCCAGCAGCAGATACCAGGACACTGAAGCTTTCTTT. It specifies CASSRYQDTEAFF.

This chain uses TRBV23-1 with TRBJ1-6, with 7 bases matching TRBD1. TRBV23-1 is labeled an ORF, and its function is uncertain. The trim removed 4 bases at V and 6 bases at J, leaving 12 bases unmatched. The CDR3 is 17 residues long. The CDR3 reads CASSLPDRAKANSPLHF. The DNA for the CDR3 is TGCGCCAGCAGTCTCCCCGACAGGGCCAAAGCTAATTCACCCCTCCACTTT.